This T cell receptor beta chain was recorded in a study of blood T cell repertoires in COVID-19. Study at large: Donors in the United States, Italy and Spain gave samples during acute or convalescent COVID-19.

Per the study methods: Estimation of nucleated cell counts was performed using reference gene primer amplification. Here immunoSEQ multiplex PCR was the method, and the copy in TCRdb shows in-frame clones only, minus some. D and trimming were read from the DNA, whereas the V and J calls and clone size are those reported in that table. The sample includes under 350,000 clones, roughly 85% of them seen just once. This clone was observed once. The germline gives CDR1 MGHDK, CDR2 SYGVNS. V shed 4 bases and J shed 1 base, with 13 bases lying between them. The CDR3 covers 15 residues. The sequence came from a woman aged 45-65 years who had recovered from COVID-19. The sample comprised peripheral blood. This chain joins TRBV25-1 and TRBJ1-2, with D possibly matching TRBD1 (5 bases). DNA for the CDR3: TGTGCCAGCAGTGGCAGCGGGCAGGGTAACTATGGCTACACCTTC. It is translated as CASSGSGQGNYGYTF.